These 28 T cell receptor beta chains share one sample of origin, sequenced in a study of OX40 agonist ivuxolimab in advanced cancers. Generated by immunoSEQ multiplex PCR, the TCRdb table keeps only in-frame clones and is missing some. In the table there are around 64,000 clones, about 91% of which are singletons. Sequenced here: CD4+ or CD8+ T cells sorted from blood, sampled in a trial of the OX40 agonist ivuxolimab. Source of these receptors: an adult with an advanced solid tumor such as melanoma, head and neck, liver or kidney cancer.

The CDR3 region has the DNA TGTGCCAGCAGTTTATTTTTTGGTGGAACAGAGCAGTTCTTC. Translation: CASSLFFGGTEQFF. The rearrangement links TRBV27 to TRBJ2-1; no reliable D call. The CDR3 runs 14 residues. V lost 1 base and J 10 bases, leaving 14 bases between the germline ends. The germline V gene has CDR1 MNHEY and CDR2 SMNVEV (reference sequence).

The chain is built from TRBV7-9 and TRBJ1-1; no clear D gene. The V end lost 0 bases, the J end lost 11 bases, and 10 bases lay between the germline ends. Per germline, CDR1 SEHNR and CDR2 FQNEAQ (reference sequence). The CDR3 extends over 12 amino acids. The CDR3 DNA follows: TGTGCCAGCAGCTTAGCGTGGACGGACGCTTTCTTT. Amino acid sequence: CASSLAWTDAFF.

The J gene is TRBJ2-7, the V gene TRBV6-5; 7 bases map to TRBD2. Trimming removed 8 bases from V and 4 bases from J; junction bases left unmatched: 8. Per germline, CDR1 MNHEY and CDR2 SVGAGI. The CDR3 extends over 13 amino acids. The CDR3 loop is CASRWASGYEQYF. As DNA, the CDR3 is TGTGCCAGCCGGTGGGCTAGCGGTTACGAGCAGTACTTC.

This clone has just a few counts. Other DNA sequences in this sample translate to the same CDR3. V is TRBV4-3 and J is TRBJ2-1; 9 nucleotides align to TRBD2. The germline V gene has CDR1 LGHNA and CDR2 YSLEER. The CDR3 contains 16 residues. With V trimmed by 0 bases and J by 4 bases, 4 bases remained unmatched. Here the CDR3 DNA reads TGCGCCAGCAGCCAAGACCCGGCGGGAGGGTACAATGAGCAGTTCTTC. As protein: CASSQDPAGGYNEQFF.

J is TRBJ2-7 and V is TRBV27, with D tentatively TRBD2 (5 bases). Germline values: CDR1 MNHEY, CDR2 SMNVEV (reference sequence). The V and J ends lost 4 bases and 7 bases respectively, with 8 bases between them. The CDR3 has 11 amino acids. CDR3 sequence reads: CASSYGKEQYF. In DNA form, the CDR3 reads TGTGCCAGCAGTTACGGGAAGGAGCAGTACTTC.

V and J are TRBV5-6 and TRBJ1-5; 12 nucleotides agree with TRBD1. This CDR3 contains 14 residues. Germline CDR1 is SGHDT and CDR2 is YYEEEE. Trimming took 2 bases from V and 7 from J; bases not matched to a gene: 1. The CDR3 loop is CASSLGTGGQPQHF. For the CDR3, the DNA is TGTGCCAGCAGCTTAGGGACAGGGGGCCAGCCCCAGCATTTT.

This clone was picked up a small number of times. The rearrangement joins TRBV5-4 to TRBJ2-5; D not resolved. V was cut by 7 bases and J by 4 bases, with 17 bases left in between. The germline gives CDR1 SGHNT, CDR2 YYREEE (reference sequence). The CDR3 covers 14 residues. CDR3 protein: CASSPQGMGETQYF. DNA of the CDR3: TGTGCCAGCTCCCCGCAAGGAATGGGAGAGACCCAGTACTTC. Looking up the rest from reference TRBV5-4 and TRBJ2-5 gives the full variable domain: ETGVTQSPTHLIKTRGQQVTLRCSSQSGHNTVSWYQQALGQGPQFIFQYYREEENGRGNFPPRFSGLQFPNYSSELNVNALELDDSALYLCASSPQGMGETQYFGPGTRLLVL.

V is TRBV18 and J is TRBJ2-3; D gene ambiguous. This CDR3 is 17 amino acids long. Trimming took off 0 bases at V and 2 bases at J, with 15 bases between the two ends. Germline CDR1 is KGHSH and CDR2 is LQKENI. The CDR3 is CASSPPLNLGFTDTQYF. DNA of the CDR3: TGTGCCAGCTCACCACCATTAAACCTAGGGTTCACAGATACGCAGTATTTT.

The gene calls are TRBV4-2 and TRBJ2-5, with 8 positions matching TRBD1. V lost 5 bases and J lost 4; bases outside the gene matches: 9. Germline assignment: CDR1 LGHNA and CDR2 YNFKEQ. The CDR3 contains 15 residues. CDR3 bases: TGTGCCAGCAGCTTGGTCGCAGGGGGCGGAGAGACCCAGTACTTC. Its protein product is CASSLVAGGGETQYF.

The CDR3 bases are TGTGCCAGCAGCCCTGGACAAGACAAGCAGTACTTC. Residues: CASSPGQDKQYF. The J gene is TRBJ2-7, the V gene TRBV5-4; D is possibly TRBD1 (5 bases). Trimming removed 4 bases at V and 8 bases at J, with 13 bases between. The CDR3 is made up of 12 amino acids. From germline, CDR1 is SGHNT and CDR2 YYREEE (reference sequence).

The chain uses TRBV4-3 and TRBJ2-2; D is perhaps TRBD1 or TRBD2 (5 bases each). The germline V gene has CDR1 LGHNA and CDR2 YSLEER. Deletions cut 0 bases from V and 5 bases from J, with 19 bases between. This CDR3 region has 18 residues. The CDR3 sequence: CASSQDFGGEIWTGELFF. For the CDR3, the DNA is TGCGCCAGCAGCCAAGATTTTGGGGGAGAGATATGGACCGGGGAGCTGTTTTTT.

This clone was detected only once. The chain is built from TRBV27 and TRBJ2-5, with D possibly being TRBD2 (6 bases). The assigned J gene may be wrong: the sequence end matches TRBJ2-7 better. This CDR3 contains 15 residues. The germline V gene has CDR1 MNHEY and CDR2 SMNVEV (reference sequence). CDR3 nucleotides: TGTGCCAGCAGCCCTAGCGCACAACCTCCCTACGAGCAGTACTTC. Amino acid sequence: CASSPSAQPPYEQYF.

The CDR3 sequence: CASSPGTEQTQYF. CDR3 DNA sequence: TGTGCCAGCAGCCCGGGGACCGAGCAGACCCAGTACTTC. The J gene is TRBJ2-5, the V gene TRBV7-2; TRBD1 or TRBD2 may be the D gene (5 bases each). CDR1 is SGHTA and CDR2 is FQGNSA in the germline V gene. V gave up 5 bases and J gave up 6 bases, with 13 bases separating them. CDR3 length: 13 residues.

Regarding this clone: It may be a read error: a sequence one base away is much more abundant. V is TRBV7-6 and J is TRBJ2-5; D tentatively fits TRBD1 or TRBD2 (5 bases each). The J call may be in error: the DNA end matches TRBJ2-7 better. The germline CDR1 and CDR2 sequences are SGHVS and FNYEAQ. The CDR3 spans 13 residues. The CDR3 bases are TGTGCCAGCAGCTCGGGACCGAACTACGAGCAGTACTTC. Protein product: CASSSGPNYEQYF.

The V call is TRBV5-4, the J call TRBJ2-1, with TRBD2 identical over 8 bases. The trim removed 4 bases at V and 7 bases at J, leaving 13 bases unmatched. The length of the CDR3 is 16 residues. Germline assignment: CDR1 SGHNT and CDR2 YYREEE (reference sequence). Here the CDR3 reads CASSGTPAGDKNEQFF. The CDR3 coding sequence is TGTGCCAGCAGCGGAACGCCAGCGGGAGACAAGAATGAGCAGTTCTTC.

The V gene is TRBV5-4, the J gene TRBJ2-1, with TRBD2 identical over 14 bases. CDR1 is SGHNT, CDR2 YYREEE, per germline (reference sequence). The CDR3 consists of 17 residues. Trimming removed 3 bases from V and 6 bases from J; junction bases left unmatched: 8. The CDR3 nucleotides are TGTGCCAGCAGCTCTTCGACTAGCGGGAGGGTACCCAATGAGCAGTTCTTC. This sequence encodes CASSSSTSGRVPNEQFF.

This chain joins TRBV9 and TRBJ1-2; D perhaps matches TRBD1 (6 bases). The V gene lost 2 bases and the J gene lost 8 bases, with 16 bases spanning the gap. Germline loops: CDR1 SGDLS, CDR2 YYNGEE. The CDR3 is made up of 14 amino acids. The CDR3, as DNA: TGTGCCAGCAGCGTCCAGGGGACTCCTAAAGGCTACACCTTC. This translates into CASSVQGTPKGYTF.

The chain joins TRBV5-6 to TRBJ1-5; no clear D gene. With 2 bases removed from V and 5 bases from J, the gap between germline ends came to 8 bases. Germline V gives CDR1 SGHDT, CDR2 YYEEEE. The CDR3 spans 13 residues. CDR3 amino acids: CASSLMGDQPQHF. Here the CDR3 DNA reads TGTGCCAGCAGCTTAATGGGAGATCAGCCCCAGCATTTT.

A single count supports this clone. The chain joins TRBV4-2 to TRBJ2-7; the D gene is possibly TRBD2 (5 bases). V lost 5 bases and J lost 6, with 14 bases in between. Per the germline V gene, CDR1 is LGHNA and CDR2 is YNFKEQ. This CDR3 has 13 residues. The CDR3 DNA reads as TGTGCCAGCAGCGGTGGGCGGGTAAGCGAGCAGTACTTC. It yields the protein CASSGGRVSEQYF.

This chain connects TRBV13 to TRBJ2-7, with 7 positions matching TRBD2. The CDR3 contains 14 residues. V was clipped by 8 bases and J by 3 bases; unmatched bases: 10. Germline V gene sequence: CDR1 PRHDT, CDR2 FYEKMQ (reference sequence). The CDR3 here is CASSAWGTIYEQYF. The CDR3, as DNA: TGTGCCAGCTCGGCGTGGGGGACTATCTACGAGCAGTACTTC.

V is TRBV5-6 and J is TRBJ2-7, with TRBD2 identical over 8 bases. The germline gives CDR1 SGHDT, CDR2 YYEEEE. J gave up 4 bases and V 0 bases, and 9 bases lay outside the gene matches. The CDR3 spans 16 residues. The CDR3 nucleotides are TGTGCCAGCAGCTTGGCCTCAGCGGGAGACGGTTACGAGCAGTACTTC. Translated, it gives CASSLASAGDGYEQYF.

The CDR3 region is CASSQSGGTGELFF. The DNA of the CDR3 is TGTGCCAGCAGTCAGAGCGGCGGCACCGGGGAGCTGTTTTTT. This chain joins TRBV11-3 and TRBJ2-2; possibly TRBD2 for D (5 bases). The CDR3 spans 14 residues. V dropped 6 bases and J dropped 4 bases, with 12 bases sitting between them. Germline V gene data show CDR1 as SGHNT and CDR2 as YENEEA.

This chain uses TRBV13 with TRBJ1-1; D may be TRBD1 (6 bases). This CDR3 comprises 15 residues. Between the trimmed V and J ends, which lost 1 base and 3 bases, there was a span of 12 bases. Germline-derived CDR1 and CDR2 are PRHDT and FYEKMQ (reference sequence). CDR3 nucleotides: TGTGCCAGCAGCTTAGCGACAGGAACCTACACTGAAGCTTTCTTT. As protein: CASSLATGTYTEAFF. Complete variable domain (other parts from reference TRBV13 and TRBJ1-1): AAGVIQSPRHLIKEKRETATLKCYPIPRHDTVYWYQQGPGQDPQFLISFYEKMQSDKGSIPDRFSAQQFSDYHSELNMSSLELGDSALYFCASSLATGTYTEAFFGQGTRLTVV.

This clone was detected only once. The J gene is TRBJ2-7, the V gene TRBV5-6; D possibly matches TRBD1 or TRBD2 (6 bases each). The CDR3 is 13 amino acids. Between the trimmed V and J ends, which lost 4 bases and 7 bases, there was a span of 15 bases. Germline-derived CDR1 and CDR2 are SGHDT and YYEEEE. This CDR3 is CASSLGGGREQYF. CDR3 DNA sequence: TGTGCCAGCAGCCTAGGAGGGGGGCGTGAGCAGTACTTC.

This clone is classed as medium-sized. V is TRBV4-1 and J is TRBJ1-4, with 7 nucleotides matching TRBD1. The germline V gene encodes CDR1 MGHRA and CDR2 YSYEKL. The CDR3 covers 16 residues. J was trimmed by 6 bases and V by 3 bases; bases with no gene match: 10. In DNA form, the CDR3 reads TGCGCCAGCAGCCATGAAACCGGGACAGCGGATGAAAAACTGTTTTTT. This codes for CASSHETGTADEKLFF.

This chain joins TRBV30 and TRBJ1-2; D not certain. The CDR3 sequence is 11 residues long. V shed 3 bases and J shed 5 bases, with 7 bases lying between them. Per the germline V gene, CDR1 is GTSNPN and CDR2 is SVGIG (reference sequence). The CDR3 coding sequence is TGTGCCTGGAGCCGGGAATATGGCTACACCTTC. Its translation is CAWSREYGYTF.

This sequence joins TRBV5-6 and TRBJ1-4; D is possibly TRBD1 (6 bases). This CDR3 spans 13 amino acids. The V end lost 3 bases, the J end lost 10 bases, and 13 bases lay between the germline ends. Germline V lookup: CDR1 SGHDT, CDR2 YYEEEE. CDR3 sequence reads: CASSSGGAGKLFF. The CDR3 DNA reads TGTGCCAGCAGCTCTGGGGGGGCCGGAAAACTGTTTTTT.

The count of this clone is one. The chain is built from TRBV29-1 and TRBJ2-7; 10 bases fit TRBD1. The CDR3 spans 17 residues. Unmatched junction bases numbered 15, after V lost 1 base and J lost 6 bases. Germline V lookup: CDR1 SQVTM, CDR2 ANQGSEA. CDR3 bases: TGCAGCGTTGAAGTAGGGGCCACCGGGACAGGGGAAAGCGAGCAGTACTTC. It translates to CSVEVGATGTGESEQYF.